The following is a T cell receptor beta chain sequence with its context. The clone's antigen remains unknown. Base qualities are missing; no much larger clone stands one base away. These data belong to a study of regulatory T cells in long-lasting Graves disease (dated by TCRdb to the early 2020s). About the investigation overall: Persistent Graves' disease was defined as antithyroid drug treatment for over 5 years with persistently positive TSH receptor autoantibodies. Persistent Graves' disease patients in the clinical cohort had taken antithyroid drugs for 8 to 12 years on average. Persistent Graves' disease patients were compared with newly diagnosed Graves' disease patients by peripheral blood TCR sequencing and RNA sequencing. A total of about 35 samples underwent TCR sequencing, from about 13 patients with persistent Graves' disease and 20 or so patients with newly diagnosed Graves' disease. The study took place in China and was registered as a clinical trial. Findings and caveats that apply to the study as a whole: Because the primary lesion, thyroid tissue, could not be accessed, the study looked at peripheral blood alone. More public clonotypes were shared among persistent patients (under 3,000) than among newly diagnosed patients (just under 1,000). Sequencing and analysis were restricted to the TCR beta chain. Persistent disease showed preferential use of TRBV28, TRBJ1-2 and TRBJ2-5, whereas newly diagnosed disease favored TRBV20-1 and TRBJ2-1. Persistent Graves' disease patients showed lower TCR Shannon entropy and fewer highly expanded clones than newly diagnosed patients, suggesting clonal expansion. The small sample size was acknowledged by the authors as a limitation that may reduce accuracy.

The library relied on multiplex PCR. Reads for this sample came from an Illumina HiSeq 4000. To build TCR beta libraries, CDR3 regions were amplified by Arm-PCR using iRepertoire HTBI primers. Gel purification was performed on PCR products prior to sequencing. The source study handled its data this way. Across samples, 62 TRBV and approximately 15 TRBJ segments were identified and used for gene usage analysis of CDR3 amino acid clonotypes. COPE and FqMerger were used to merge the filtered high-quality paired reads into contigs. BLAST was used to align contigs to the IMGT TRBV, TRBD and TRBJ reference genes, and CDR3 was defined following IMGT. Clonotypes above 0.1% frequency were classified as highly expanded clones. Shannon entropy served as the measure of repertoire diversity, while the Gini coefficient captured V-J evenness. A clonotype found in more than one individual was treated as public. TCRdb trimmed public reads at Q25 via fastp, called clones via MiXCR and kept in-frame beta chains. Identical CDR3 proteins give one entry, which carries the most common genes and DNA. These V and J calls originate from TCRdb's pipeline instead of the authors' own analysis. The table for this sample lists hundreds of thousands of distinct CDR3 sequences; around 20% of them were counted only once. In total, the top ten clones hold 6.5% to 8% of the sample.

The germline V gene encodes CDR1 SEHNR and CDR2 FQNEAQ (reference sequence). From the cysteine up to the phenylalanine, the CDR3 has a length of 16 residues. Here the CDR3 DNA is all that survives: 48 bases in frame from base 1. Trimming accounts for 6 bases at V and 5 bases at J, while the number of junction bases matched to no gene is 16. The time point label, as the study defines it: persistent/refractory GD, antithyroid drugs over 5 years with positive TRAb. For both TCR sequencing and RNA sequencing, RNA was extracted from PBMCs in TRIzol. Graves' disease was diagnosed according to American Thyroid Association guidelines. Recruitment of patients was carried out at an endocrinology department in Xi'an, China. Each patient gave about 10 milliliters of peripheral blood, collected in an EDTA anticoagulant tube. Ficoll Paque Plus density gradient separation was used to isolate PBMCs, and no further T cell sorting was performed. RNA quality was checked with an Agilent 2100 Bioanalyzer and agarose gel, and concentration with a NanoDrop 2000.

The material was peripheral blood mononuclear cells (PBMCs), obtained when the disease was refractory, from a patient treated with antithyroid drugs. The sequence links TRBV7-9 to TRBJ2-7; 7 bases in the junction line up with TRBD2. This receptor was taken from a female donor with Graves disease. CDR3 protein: CASSGTASGRGDEQYF. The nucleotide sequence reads TGTGCCAGCAGTGGTACGGCTAGCGGACGGGGGGACGAGCAGTACTTC.